These 20 T cell receptor beta chains were sequenced from one sample in a study of CD8+CD57+ T cells in acquired aplastic anemia. TCR beta VDJ and CDR3 profiling used genomic DNA as template. TCRdb ran MiXCR on the reads and lists one entry per CDR3 protein. Of about 420,000 distinct CDR3 sequences listed, roughly 64% are singletons. What was sequenced was sorted CD4+, CD8+, or CD8+CD57+ T cells (not recorded which) from PBMCs. These receptors were taken from a human donor in good health, serving as a control.

This clonotype was recorded many times. The chain employs TRBV12-3 or TRBV12-4 and TRBJ1-4; 7 nucleotides align to TRBD1. CDR3 length: 15 residues. The junction had 9 bases not matched to a gene; V was cut back by 5 bases and J by 6 bases. CDR3 region: CASSRPTGRDEKLFF. CDR3 DNA: TGTGCCAGCAGTAGACCGACAGGGAGAGATGAAAAACTGTTTTTT.

This clonotype was observed a handful of times. Here the CDR3 omits its conserved ending phenylalanine or tryptophan, so a read error is the likely source. V and J are TRBV12-3 or TRBV12-4 and TRBJ2-5; the match to TRBD2 covers 9 bases. The CDR3 has 16 residues. V shed 5 bases, J shed 4 bases, and the junction held 11 bases outside the gene matches. The CDR3 here is CASSIGSGGRGETQYS. CDR3 DNA sequence: TGTGCCAGCAGTATAGGTAGCGGGGGCAGAGGAGAGACCCAGTACTCC.

This clonotype has more than one count but fewer than ten. The genes are TRBV2 and TRBJ1-1; D remains ambiguous. V was pared by 7 bases and J by 3 bases, with 6 bases between. The CDR3 runs to 11 residues. The germline V gene has CDR1 SNHLY and CDR2 FYNNEI. CDR3: CASTRDTEAFF. CDR3 coding DNA: TGTGCCAGCACGCGGGACACTGAAGCTTTCTTT.

This clonotype was observed once. V gene TRBV20-1 combines with J gene TRBJ1-3; weak D call: TRBD1 (6 bases). From germline, CDR1 is DFQATT and CDR2 SNEGSKA (reference sequence). CDR3 length: 13 residues. Trimming shortened V by 6 bases and J by 6 bases, and 15 bases separated the two germline ends. The CDR3 loop is CSAFRDIQNTIYF. The CDR3 region has the DNA TGCAGTGCCTTCCGGGACATCCAAAACACCATATATTTT.

This clonotype was found many times. The chain is built from TRBV5-8 and TRBJ1-4, with 7 bases identical to TRBD1. The CDR3 runs 15 residues. Trimming took 0 bases from V and 5 from J; bases not matched to a gene: 4. Germline-derived CDR1 and CDR2 are SGHTS and YDEGEE. CDR3 sequence (DNA): TGTGCCAGCAGCTTGGGGCCAGGGGGAAATGAAAAACTGTTTTTT. It translates to CASSLGPGGNEKLFF.

On this clonotype itself: Because the CDR3 is missing its conserved closing phenylalanine or tryptophan, this is likely a read error. The rearrangement links TRBV2 to TRBJ1-1, with D possibly being TRBD1 (5 bases). CDR3 size: 16 residues. The germline V gene encodes CDR1 SNHLY and CDR2 FYNNEI. V was trimmed by 4 bases and J by 3 bases, leaving 18 bases between them. For the CDR3, the DNA is TGTGCCAGCAGTGGAAGTTTCCACAAAGGGGACACTGAAGCTTTCCTT. Protein sequence: CASSGSFHKGDTEAFL.

This clonotype appeared many times. The V call is TRBV2, the J call TRBJ1-5; D not certain. The CDR3 is 13 residues long. The germline gives CDR1 SNHLY, CDR2 FYNNEI. The V end was cut by 5 bases, the J end by 7 bases, with 12 bases between. CDR3 DNA sequence: TGTGCCAGCAGTCTCGGCAGGCTGCAGCCCCAGCATTTT. Its protein product is CASSLGRLQPQHF.

This clonotype was seen only a few times. The chain links TRBV10-3 to TRBJ1-1; D may be TRBD1 (6 bases). The CDR3 loop spans 14 amino acids. Per germline, CDR1 ENHRY and CDR2 SYGVKD. V lost 0 bases and J 11 bases, leaving 16 bases between the germline ends. DNA of the CDR3: TGTGCCATCAGTGAGTCGGGGGGCGCGATTAGGGCTTTCTTT. Its protein product is CAISESGGAIRAFF.

The rearrangement joins TRBV2 to TRBJ1-4; D possibly corresponds to TRBD1 (6 bases). This CDR3 has 14 residues. V was trimmed by 6 bases and J by 8 bases, leaving 16 bases between them. Germline V lookup: CDR1 SNHLY, CDR2 FYNNEI. This CDR3 reads CASSWQGMGEKLFF. The CDR3 DNA reads TGTGCCAGCAGCTGGCAGGGGATGGGGGAAAAACTGTTTTTT.

This clonotype came up many times. The chain couples TRBV4-3 to TRBJ2-7; D unresolved. Trimming cost V 4 bases and J 4 bases, with 11 bases left between them. The CDR3 has 13 residues. The germline CDR1 and CDR2 sequences are LGHNA and YSLEER. CDR3 in DNA: TGCGCCAGCAGCCGTACCAGAGCTTACGAGCAGTACTTC. Translation gives CASSRTRAYEQYF.

CDR3 sequence: CSAPDSHYEHEQYF. The CDR3 DNA is TGCAGCGCGCCCGACAGCCACTACGAGCACGAGCAGTACTTC. The J gene is TRBJ2-7, the V gene TRBV20-1; D may be TRBD1 (5 bases). In germline, CDR1 is DFQATT, CDR2 SNEGSKA (reference sequence). The CDR3 totals 14 residues.

This clonotype was counted at least ten times. V gene TRBV29-1 combines with J gene TRBJ1-1, with D tentatively TRBD1 (6 bases). The germline gives CDR1 SQVTM, CDR2 ANQGSEA. CDR3 length: 13 residues. V lost 3 bases, J lost 1 base, and 9 bases lay in between. CDR3 residues: CSVDVTGNTEAFF. In DNA form, the CDR3 reads TGCAGCGTTGACGTGACAGGGAACACTGAAGCTTTCTTT.

For this clonotype: A read error is possible here, since a much larger clone lies one base away. CDR3 coding DNA: TGTGCCAGCAGCTCGGTAGTAGCAGGGGAGCTGTTTTTT. Its protein product is CASSSVVAGELFF. The chain recombines TRBV5-6 with TRBJ2-2; D unclear. The CDR3 loop spans 13 amino acids. Trimming pared 3 bases from V and 8 bases from J, leaving 11 bases between. Germline V gene sequence: CDR1 SGHDT, CDR2 YYEEEE.

The chain is built from TRBV7-2 and TRBJ2-5; D may be TRBD1 (7 bases). The germline V and J ends were trimmed by 2 bases and 14 bases, with 24 bases remaining between them. CDR1 and CDR2 from the germline V gene are SGHTA and FQGNSA. This CDR3 has 15 amino acids. CDR3 bases: TGTGCCAGCAGCTTACATGGAGGGGGCGATAATTCACACTACTTC. It is translated as CASSLHGGGDNSHYF.

A note on this clonotype: Because the CDR3's place on the DNA is in doubt, the DNA is left out and the CDR3 is given as listed by TCRdb. The V call is TRBV7-2, the J call TRBJ2-1; the D call in the table, TRBD2, was not verified against the DNA. From its first to its last residue, the CDR3 has 17 amino acids. Germline V gene data show CDR1 as SGHTA and CDR2 as FQGNSA. CDR3 amino acids: CASSSNQRNTQYFEQFF.

The chain employs TRBV10-3 and TRBJ1-5, with TRBD1 identical over 9 bases. Gene TRBJ2-3 matches the end of the DNA better, so the J call may be wrong. Germline assignment: CDR1 ENHRY and CDR2 SYGVKD. The CDR3 spans 15 residues. The CDR3 sequence: CASSLTGGGNQTQYF. The CDR3 nucleotides read TGTGCCAGCAGCCTGACAGGGGGAGGCAATCAGACCCAGTATTTT.

In DNA, the CDR3 is TGTGCCAGCAGCTTACTAGCAGGGAATCTTGACGAGCAGTACTTC. It encodes CASSLLAGNLDEQYF. V gene TRBV7-2 combines with J gene TRBJ2-7; D tentatively fits TRBD1 or TRBD2 (5 bases each). V gave up 2 bases and J gave up 5 bases, with 16 bases separating them. This CDR3 comprises 15 residues. Germline V gene lookup returns CDR1 SGHTA and CDR2 FQGNSA.

This clonotype was seen at least ten times. The rearrangement links TRBV20-1 to TRBJ2-7; 8 bases map to TRBD1. This CDR3 contains 16 residues. The germline gives CDR1 DFQATT, CDR2 SNEGSKA (reference sequence). V lost 2 bases to trimming and J lost 2 bases; unmatched junction nucleotides: 11. CDR3 nucleotides: TGCAGTGCTAGACCCGGACAGGGCGCTTTACCCTACGAGCAGTACTTC. Protein: CSARPGQGALPYEQYF.

The chain has TRBV9 and TRBJ1-6; no clear D. Germline CDR1 SGDLS, CDR2 YYNGEE. V lost 4 bases and J lost 14, with 4 bases in between. This CDR3 is 9 amino acids long. The CDR3 is CASSPTLHF. The CDR3 region has the DNA TGTGCCAGCAGCCCCACCCTCCACTTT.

Many counts were recorded for this clonotype. V gene TRBV10-3 combines with J gene TRBJ2-7; 7 bases match TRBD1. The CDR3 has 15 residues. V shed 0 bases and J 0 bases; nucleotides not matched to a gene: 2. Germline V gene sequence: CDR1 ENHRY, CDR2 SYGVKD. The CDR3 DNA is TGTGCCATCAGTGAGTCGGGACAGAGCTCCTACGAGCAGTACTTC. It translates to CAISESGQSSYEQYF.